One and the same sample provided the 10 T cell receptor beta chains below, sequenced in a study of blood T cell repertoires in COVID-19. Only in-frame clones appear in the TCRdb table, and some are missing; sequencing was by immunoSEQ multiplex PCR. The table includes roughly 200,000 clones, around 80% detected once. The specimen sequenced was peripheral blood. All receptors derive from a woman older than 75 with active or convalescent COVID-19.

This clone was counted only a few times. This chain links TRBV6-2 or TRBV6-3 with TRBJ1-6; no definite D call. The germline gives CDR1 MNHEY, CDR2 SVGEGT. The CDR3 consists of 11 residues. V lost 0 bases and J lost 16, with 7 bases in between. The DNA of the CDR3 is TGTGCCAGCAGTTACTCAAGAGCGCTCCACTTT. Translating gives CASSYSRALHF.

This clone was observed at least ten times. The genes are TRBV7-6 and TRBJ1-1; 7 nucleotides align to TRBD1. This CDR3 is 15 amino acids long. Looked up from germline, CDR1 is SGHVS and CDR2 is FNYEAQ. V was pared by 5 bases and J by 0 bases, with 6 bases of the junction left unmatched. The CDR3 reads CASSDNDRVNTEAFF. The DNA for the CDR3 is TGTGCCAGCAGCGACAACGACAGGGTGAACACTGAAGCTTTCTTT.

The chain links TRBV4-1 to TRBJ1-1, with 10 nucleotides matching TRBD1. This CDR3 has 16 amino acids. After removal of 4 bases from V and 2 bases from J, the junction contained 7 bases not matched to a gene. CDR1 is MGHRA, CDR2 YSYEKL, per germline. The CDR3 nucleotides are TGCGCCAGCAGCCTTGGGACAGGGGTGAAAAACACTGAAGCTTTCTTT. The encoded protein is CASSLGTGVKNTEAFF.

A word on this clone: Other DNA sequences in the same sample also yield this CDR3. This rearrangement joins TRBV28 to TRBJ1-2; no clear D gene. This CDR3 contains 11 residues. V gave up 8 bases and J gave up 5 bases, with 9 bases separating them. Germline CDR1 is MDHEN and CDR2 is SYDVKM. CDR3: CASSRGYGYTF. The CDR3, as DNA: TGTGCCAGCTCCCGAGGTTATGGCTACACCTTC.

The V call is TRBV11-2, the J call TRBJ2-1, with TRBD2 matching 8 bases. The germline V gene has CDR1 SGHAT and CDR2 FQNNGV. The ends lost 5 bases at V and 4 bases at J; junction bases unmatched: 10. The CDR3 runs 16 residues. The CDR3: CASSNRAGVKYNEQFF. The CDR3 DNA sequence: TGTGCCAGCAGCAATCGAGCGGGGGTGAAGTACAATGAGCAGTTCTTC.

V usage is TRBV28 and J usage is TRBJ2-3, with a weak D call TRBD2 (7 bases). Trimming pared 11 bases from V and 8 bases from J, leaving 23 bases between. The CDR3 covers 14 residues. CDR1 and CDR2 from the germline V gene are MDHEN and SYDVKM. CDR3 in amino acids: CAGGGGPGGSTQYF. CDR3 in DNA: TGTGCCGGAGGGGGGGGGCCTGGCGGAAGTACGCAGTATTTT.

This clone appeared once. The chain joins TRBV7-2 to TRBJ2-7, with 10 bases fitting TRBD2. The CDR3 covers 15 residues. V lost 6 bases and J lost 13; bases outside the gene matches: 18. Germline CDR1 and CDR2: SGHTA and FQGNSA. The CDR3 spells CASSPTGLAGAGGYF. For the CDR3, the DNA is TGTGCCAGCAGTCCGACTGGGCTAGCGGGGGCCGGCGGCTACTTC.

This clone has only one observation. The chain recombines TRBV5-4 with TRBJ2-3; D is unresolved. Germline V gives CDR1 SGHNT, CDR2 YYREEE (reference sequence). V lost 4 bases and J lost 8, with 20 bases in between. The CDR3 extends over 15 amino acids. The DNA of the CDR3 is TGTGCCAGCAGCGAGAGGTTAGCTACCCACGGTACGCAGTATTTT. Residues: CASSERLATHGTQYF.

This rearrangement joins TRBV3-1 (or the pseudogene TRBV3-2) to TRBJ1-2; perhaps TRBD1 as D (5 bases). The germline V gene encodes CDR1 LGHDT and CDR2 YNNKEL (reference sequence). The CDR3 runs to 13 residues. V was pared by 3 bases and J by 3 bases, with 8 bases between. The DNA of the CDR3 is TGTGCCAGCAGCCAGGCGGGGCACTATGGCTACACCTTC. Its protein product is CASSQAGHYGYTF.

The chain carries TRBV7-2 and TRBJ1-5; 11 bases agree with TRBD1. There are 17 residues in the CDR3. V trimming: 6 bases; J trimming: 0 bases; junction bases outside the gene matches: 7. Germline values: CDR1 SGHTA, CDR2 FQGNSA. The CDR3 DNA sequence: TGTGCCAGCAGGGCAGGACAGGGGGCCGATAGCAATCAGCCCCAGCATTTT. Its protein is CASRAGQGADSNQPQHF.